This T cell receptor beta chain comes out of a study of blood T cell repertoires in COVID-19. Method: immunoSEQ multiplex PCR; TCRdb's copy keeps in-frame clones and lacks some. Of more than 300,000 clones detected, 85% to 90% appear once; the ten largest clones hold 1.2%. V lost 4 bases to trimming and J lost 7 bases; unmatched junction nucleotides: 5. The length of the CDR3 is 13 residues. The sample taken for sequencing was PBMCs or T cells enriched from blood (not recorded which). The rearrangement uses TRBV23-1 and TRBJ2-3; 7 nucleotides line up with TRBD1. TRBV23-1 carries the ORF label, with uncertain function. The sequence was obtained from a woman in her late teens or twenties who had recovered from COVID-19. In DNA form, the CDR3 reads TGCGCCAGCAGTCCGAGGGACAGAAATACGCAGTATTTT. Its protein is CASSPRDRNTQYF.